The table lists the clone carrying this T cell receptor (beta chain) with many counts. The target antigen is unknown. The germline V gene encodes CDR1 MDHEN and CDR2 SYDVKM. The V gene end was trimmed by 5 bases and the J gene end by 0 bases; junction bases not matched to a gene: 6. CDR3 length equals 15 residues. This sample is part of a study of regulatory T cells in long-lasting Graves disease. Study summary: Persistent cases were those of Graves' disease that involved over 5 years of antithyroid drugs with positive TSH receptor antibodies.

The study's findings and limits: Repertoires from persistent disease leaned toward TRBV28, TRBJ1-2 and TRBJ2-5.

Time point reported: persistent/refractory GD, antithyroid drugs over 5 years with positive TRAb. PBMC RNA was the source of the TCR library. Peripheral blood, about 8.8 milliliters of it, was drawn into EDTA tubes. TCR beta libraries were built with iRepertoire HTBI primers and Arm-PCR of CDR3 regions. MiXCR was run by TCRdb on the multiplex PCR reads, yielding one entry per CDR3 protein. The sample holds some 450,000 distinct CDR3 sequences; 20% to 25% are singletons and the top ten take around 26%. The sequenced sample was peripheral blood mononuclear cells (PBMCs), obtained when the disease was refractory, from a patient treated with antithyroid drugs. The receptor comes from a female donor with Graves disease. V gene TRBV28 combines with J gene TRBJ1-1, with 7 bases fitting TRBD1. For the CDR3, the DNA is TGTGCCAGCAGTCTACGACAGGGTATGAACACTGAAGCTTTCTTT. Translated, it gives CASSLRQGMNTEAFF.